The 26 T cell receptor beta chains below were found in one sample sequenced in a study of blood T cell dynamics during melanoma immunotherapy. Sample time point: pre-treatment baseline. Some clones are missing from TCRdb's copy, which holds only in-frame ones; the method was immunoSEQ multiplex PCR. This sample has 15,000 to 20,000 clones; approximately 80% occur once, and the top ten carry 6.5% to 8%. The material sequenced was blood, taken from a patient treated with checkpoint blockade. The source is a human donor with melanoma.

The rearrangement links TRBV25-1 to TRBJ1-6; maybe TRBD1 (6 bases). V was shortened by 6 bases and J by 3 bases, with 9 bases between the two germline ends. Per the germline V gene, CDR1 is MGHDK and CDR2 is SYGVNS. The CDR3 has 14 amino acids. This chain's CDR3 is CASREGGYNSPLHF. CDR3 coding DNA: TGTGCCAGCAGAGAGGGGGGCTATAATTCACCCCTCCACTTT.

The CDR3: CASSKGLAGEETQYF. DNA for the CDR3: TGTGCCAGCAGCAAGGGACTAGCGGGGGAAGAGACCCAGTACTTC. The chain has TRBV5-8 and TRBJ2-5; 14 bases map to TRBD2. V trimming: 4 bases; J trimming: 3 bases; junction bases outside the gene matches: 2. CDR1 is SGHTS, CDR2 YDEGEE, per germline. The CDR3 runs to 15 residues. Based on the CDR3 plus reference TRBV5-8 and TRBJ2-5, the full variable domain is EAGVTQSPTHLIKTRGQQATLRCSPISGHTSVYWYQQALGLGLQFLLWYDEGEERNRGNFPPRFSGRQFPNYSSELNVNALELEDSALYLCASSKGLAGEETQYFGPGTRLLVL.

The chain is built from TRBV4-3 and TRBJ2-7; maybe TRBD1 (5 bases). The CDR3 spans 16 residues. Trimming removed 0 bases from V and 3 bases from J, with 15 bases in between. The germline V gene has CDR1 LGHNA and CDR2 YSLEER. DNA for the CDR3: TGCGCCAGCAGCCAAGATATCGGTTTAGGGGACTACGAGCAGTACTTC. Translated, it gives CASSQDIGLGDYEQYF.

CDR3 residues: CASSPQGLHEQYF. Here the CDR3 DNA reads TGTGCCAGCTCACCACAGGGGCTGCACGAGCAGTACTTC. The chain couples TRBV18 to TRBJ2-7; D might be TRBD1 (5 bases). This CDR3 spans 13 amino acids. V was clipped by 1 base and J by 5 bases, with 9 bases between them. The germline V gene has CDR1 KGHSH and CDR2 LQKENI.

The chain combines TRBV28 with TRBJ2-3; unclear D gene. Germline values: CDR1 MDHEN, CDR2 SYDVKM. The CDR3 length is 11 residues. Trimming removed 3 bases at V and 4 bases at J, with 2 bases between. The CDR3 DNA follows: TGTGCCAGCAGTTTGGCAGATACGCAGTATTTT. This codes for CASSLADTQYF.

The chain joins TRBV7-9 to TRBJ2-7; D is perhaps TRBD1 (5 bases). The CDR3 spans 12 residues. Germline CDR1 SEHNR, CDR2 FQNEAQ (reference sequence). Between the trimmed V and J ends, which lost 5 bases and 6 bases, there was a span of 11 bases. The CDR3 sequence is CASSPGRVEQYF. Written as DNA, the CDR3 is TGTGCCAGCAGCCCAGGCAGGGTCGAGCAGTACTTC.

V and J are TRBV7-9 and TRBJ2-7, with 7 nucleotides matching TRBD2. V was pared by 3 bases and J by 2 bases, with 13 bases of the junction left unmatched. Germline loops: CDR1 SEHNR, CDR2 FQNEAQ (reference sequence). The CDR3 runs to 17 residues. CDR3 bases: TGTGCCAGCAGCTTGGAGTCTAGCGGTAGGTTTGCCTACGAGCAGTACTTC. Translating gives CASSLESSGRFAYEQYF.

The CDR3 loop is CAWSVRQGTGYTF. The CDR3 nucleotides are TGTGCCTGGAGTGTACGGCAGGGGACTGGCTACACCTTC. The V gene is TRBV30, the J gene TRBJ1-2; a possible D gene is TRBD1 (6 bases). The V gene lost 0 bases and the J gene lost 7 bases, with 12 bases spanning the gap. The CDR3 runs 13 residues. Germline V lookup: CDR1 GTSNPN, CDR2 SVGIG (reference sequence).

The chain combines TRBV10-3 with TRBJ2-4; the match to TRBD2 covers 7 bases. Germline values: CDR1 ENHRY, CDR2 SYGVKD. This CDR3 contains 15 residues. J gave up 6 bases and V 6 bases, and 11 bases lay outside the gene matches. CDR3 DNA: TGTGCCATCAGCCGCGGTTCTAGCGGACTAAACATTCAGTACTTC. Residues: CAISRGSSGLNIQYF.

The rearrangement joins TRBV6-6 to TRBJ2-7; perhaps TRBD1 as D (6 bases). CDR1 is MNHNY, CDR2 SVGAGI, per germline (reference sequence). The ends were cut back, 6 bases at V and 1 base at J, with 13 bases in the middle. The CDR3 spans 14 residues. The CDR3 DNA is TGTGCCAGCAGCCGGGCAGGGGCGTCCTACGAGCAGTACTTC. Translation gives CASSRAGASYEQYF.

The rearrangement links TRBV6-6 to TRBJ1-5; 8 nucleotides line up with TRBD1. The germline gives CDR1 MNHNY, CDR2 SVGAGI (reference sequence). This CDR3 has 15 amino acids. Trimming took 6 bases from V and 0 from J; bases not matched to a gene: 4. The CDR3 is CASRGQDPSNQPQHF. CDR3 nucleotides: TGTGCCAGCAGGGGACAGGACCCTAGCAATCAGCCCCAGCATTTT.

V usage is TRBV5-4 and J usage is TRBJ2-1; TRBD1 matches 11 bases. The germline V gene encodes CDR1 SGHNT and CDR2 YYREEE (reference sequence). This CDR3 has 16 amino acids. The V and J ends lost 4 bases and 7 bases, in that order; junction bases with no gene match: 10. The CDR3 coding sequence is TGTGCCAGCAGCGCGACCGGGACAGGGGGAGGAAATGAGCAGTTCTTC. This translates into CASSATGTGGGNEQFF. The whole variable domain, filled in from reference TRBV5-4 and TRBJ2-1, reads ETGVTQSPTHLIKTRGQQVTLRCSSQSGHNTVSWYQQALGQGPQFIFQYYREEENGRGNFPPRFSGLQFPNYSSELNVNALELDDSALYLCASSATGTGGGNEQFFGPGTRLTVL.

The genes are TRBV4-2 and TRBJ2-1; 7 bases are shared with TRBD1. Germline V gene sequence: CDR1 LGHNA, CDR2 YNFKEQ. V dropped 4 bases and J dropped 2; count of bases not matched to a gene: 2. The CDR3 totals 14 residues. This chain's CDR3 is CASSPGQAYNEQFF. In nucleotides, the CDR3 is TGTGCCAGCAGCCCAGGACAGGCCTACAATGAGCAGTTCTTC.

Only one count was recorded for this clone. The chain employs TRBV18 and TRBJ2-5; D is perhaps TRBD1 or TRBD2 (5 bases each). The V gene's germline CDR1 is KGHSH and CDR2 LQKENI. The CDR3 runs to 16 residues. The ends were cut back, 3 bases at V and 5 bases at J, with 19 bases in the middle. The CDR3 spells CASSPLVGATTETQYF. The CDR3 DNA is TGTGCCAGCTCACCCCTTGTCGGGGCGACTACGGAGACCCAGTACTTC.

The table lists this clone with a count of one. The chain links TRBV28 to TRBJ1-1; possibly TRBD1 for D (6 bases). Germline V lookup: CDR1 MDHEN, CDR2 SYDVKM. Deletions cut 6 bases from V and 5 bases from J, with 13 bases between. The CDR3 totals 13 residues. In nucleotides, the CDR3 is TGTGCCAGCAGCCTATACCAGGGGACTGAAGCTTTCTTT. Its translation is CASSLYQGTEAFF. The full variable domain, in which reference TRBV28 and TRBJ1-1 provide the parts outside the CDR3, is DVKVTQSSRYLVKRTGEKVFLECVQDMDHENMFWYRQDPGLGLRLIYFSYDVKMKEKGDIPEGYSVSREKKERFSLILESASTNQTSMYLCASSLYQGTEAFFGQGTRLTVV.

This chain connects TRBV5-1 to TRBJ1-2, with TRBD1 matching 7 bases. V shed 1 base and J 1 base; nucleotides not matched to a gene: 4. The CDR3 runs 15 residues. CDR1 SGHRS and CDR2 YFSETQ come from the germline V gene. CDR3 in DNA: TGCGCCAGCAGCTTGAGCGGGACAGATAACTATGGCTACACCTTC. Translating gives CASSLSGTDNYGYTF. The full variable domain, in which reference TRBV5-1 and TRBJ1-2 provide the parts outside the CDR3, is KAGVTQTPRYLIKTRGQQVTLSCSPISGHRSVSWYQQTPGQGLQFLFEYFSETQRNKGNFPGRFSGRQFSNSRSEMNVSTLELGDSALYLCASSLSGTDNYGYTFGSGTRLTVV.

V is TRBV4-2 and J is TRBJ2-7; 7 bases are a match to TRBD2. CDR1 and CDR2 (germline): LGHNA, YNFKEQ. Trimming at V came to 5 bases and at J to 4 bases, leaving 11 bases not matched to a gene. This CDR3 is built from 15 residues. The CDR3 region has the DNA TGTGCCAGCAGCTTGGCTGGCGGGAGCTTATACGAGCAGTACTTC. This encodes CASSLAGGSLYEQYF.

The gene calls are TRBV9 and TRBJ2-3, with 10 bases fitting TRBD1. J was trimmed by 7 bases and V by 3 bases; bases with no gene match: 5. The CDR3 loop spans 14 amino acids. Germline-derived CDR1 and CDR2 are SGDLS and YYNGEE. The CDR3 protein is CASSGTGGGNTQYF. The CDR3 DNA sequence: TGTGCCAGCAGCGGGACAGGGGGTGGTAATACGCAGTATTTT. The complete variable domain, with remaining parts taken from reference TRBV9 and TRBJ2-3, reads DSGVTQTPKHLITATGQRVTLRCSPRSGDLSVYWYQQSLDQGLQFLIQYYNGEERAKGNILERFSAQQFPDLHSELNLSSLELGDSALYFCASSGTGGGNTQYFGPGTRLTVL.

The gene calls are TRBV11-3 and TRBJ2-1; 7 bases match TRBD2. Germline CDR1 reads SGHNT; CDR2 reads YENEEA. After removal of 5 bases from V and 8 bases from J, the junction contained 12 bases not matched to a gene. The CDR3 runs 15 residues. The CDR3 reads CASSPRTRISDEQFF. The CDR3 bases are TGTGCCAGCAGCCCGAGGACTAGGATTAGTGATGAGCAGTTCTTC. Full variable domain (outside the CDR3, taken from reference TRBV11-3 and TRBJ2-1): EAGVVQSPRYKIIEKKQPVAFWCNPISGHNTLYWYLQNLGQGPELLIRYENEEAVDDSQLPKDRFSAERLKGVDSTLKIQPAELGDSAVYLCASSPRTRISDEQFFGPGTRLTVL.

The gene calls are TRBV7-9 and TRBJ2-7; TRBD1 agrees at 7 bases. Germline CDR1 SEHNR, CDR2 FQNEAQ (reference sequence). CDR3 length: 17 residues. V dropped 1 base and J dropped 5; count of bases not matched to a gene: 14. The CDR3 sequence is CASSLGARGQKPHEQYF. CDR3 in DNA: TGTGCCAGCAGCTTAGGGGCTAGGGGGCAGAAGCCTCACGAGCAGTACTTC.

The rearrangement links TRBV19 to TRBJ1-6, with D tentatively TRBD1 (6 bases). The CDR3 length is 15 residues. Germline values: CDR1 LNHDA, CDR2 SQIVND (reference sequence). V was shortened by 4 bases and J by 6 bases, with 13 bases between the two germline ends. This chain's CDR3 is CASSTLRGVNSPLHF. The CDR3 bases are TGTGCCAGTAGTACCCTAAGGGGGGTTAATTCACCCCTCCACTTT. Filled out from reference TRBV19 and TRBJ1-6, the complete variable domain reads DGGITQSPKYLFRKEGQNVTLSCEQNLNHDAMYWYRQDPGQGLRLIYYSQIVNDFQKGDIAEGYSVSREKKESFPLTVTSAQKNPTAFYLCASSTLRGVNSPLHFGNGTRLTVT.

V and J are TRBV9 and TRBJ2-3; D gene ambiguous. Trimming removed 0 bases at V and 3 bases at J, with 11 bases between. Germline V gene data show CDR1 as SGDLS and CDR2 as YYNGEE. The CDR3 covers 15 residues. CDR3 loop: CASSVAAPATDTQYF. CDR3 coding DNA: TGTGCCAGCAGCGTAGCGGCCCCAGCGACAGATACGCAGTATTTT.

The sample holds a few counts of this clone. This chain links TRBV6-5 with TRBJ1-5; a weak D match, TRBD1 (5 bases). The V gene lost 0 bases and the J gene lost 3 bases, with 9 bases spanning the gap. The CDR3 length is 15 residues. CDR1 and CDR2 (germline): MNHEY, SVGAGI. The CDR3, as DNA: TGTGCCAGCAGTTACTCGTGGGGGGTCAATCAGCCCCAGCATTTT. This translates into CASSYSWGVNQPQHF.

The chain recombines TRBV7-2 with TRBJ2-1, with TRBD1 as a possible D gene (6 bases). Germline V lookup: CDR1 SGHTA, CDR2 FQGNSA. Trimming took 3 bases from V and 9 from J, leaving 18 bases between them. The CDR3 runs to 15 residues. CDR3 nucleotide sequence: TGTGCCAGCAGCTTTCGACGGGACGTACAGGGTGAGCAGTTCTTC. As protein: CASSFRRDVQGEQFF.

This clone was observed once. The genes are TRBV7-3 and TRBJ2-2; TRBD1 aligns across 8 bases. There are 14 residues in the CDR3. Germline CDR1 is SGHTA and CDR2 is FQGTGA. Trimming at V came to 2 bases and at J to 4 bases, leaving 0 bases not matched to a gene. CDR3 coding DNA: TGTGCCAGCAGCTTACAGGGGGCCACCGGGGAGCTGTTTTTT. This codes for CASSLQGATGELFF.

V is TRBV5-1 and J is TRBJ2-7; 7 nucleotides match TRBD1. CDR1 is SGHRS, CDR2 YFSETQ, per germline. V shed 7 bases and J 6 bases; nucleotides not matched to a gene: 10. The CDR3 sequence is 13 residues long. CDR3 DNA sequence: TGCGCCAGCTATGACAGGGTCCACTCCGAGCAGTACTTC. It yields the protein CASYDRVHSEQYF.